This T cell receptor beta chain was sequenced in a study of blood T cell repertoires in COVID-19. The table came from immunoSEQ multiplex PCR; TCRdb's copy has only in-frame clones and leaves some out. The repertoire consists of about 280,000 clones, with around 89% occurring once and the leading ten covering roughly 4.3%. The germline V gene encodes CDR1 SGHDT and CDR2 YYEEEE. The CDR3 consists of 15 residues. Trimming stripped 4 bases from V and 0 bases from J, with 13 bases between. This TCR came from a woman in her twenties or thirties with acute COVID-19. V is TRBV5-6 and J is TRBJ1-1; the D gene is possibly TRBD1 (6 bases). Material for sequencing was PBMCs or T cells enriched from blood (not recorded which). CDR3: CASSTWGGMNTEAFF. The DNA of the CDR3 is TGTGCCAGCAGCACGTGGGGGGGCATGAACACTGAAGCTTTCTTT.